This TCR beta chain was sequenced for a study of shared clonotypes between healthy human individuals. Study-level findings and limits: Genetic and exposure-history diversity was limited by the small donor number.

Points on this clone: The antigen remains unidentified.

The method was immunoSEQ multiplex PCR; TCRdb's version includes in-frame clones alone and lacks a portion of them. The sample contains around 180,000 clones, about 93% of which appear only once. Germline V gives CDR1 SGHTA, CDR2 FQGNSA. This CDR3 spans 13 amino acids. The germline V and J ends were trimmed by 3 bases and 4 bases, with 10 bases remaining between them. The receptor was isolated from a woman in her 30s in good health. The sequenced sample consisted of naive CD4+ T cells sorted from blood. Documented subset: CD45RA+ positively selected. This rearrangement joins TRBV7-2 to TRBJ2-7; D is perhaps TRBD1 (5 bases). The CDR3 coding sequence is TGTGCCAGCAGCTTGGGGCAGCAATACGAGCAGTACTTC. It yields the protein CASSLGQQYEQYF.